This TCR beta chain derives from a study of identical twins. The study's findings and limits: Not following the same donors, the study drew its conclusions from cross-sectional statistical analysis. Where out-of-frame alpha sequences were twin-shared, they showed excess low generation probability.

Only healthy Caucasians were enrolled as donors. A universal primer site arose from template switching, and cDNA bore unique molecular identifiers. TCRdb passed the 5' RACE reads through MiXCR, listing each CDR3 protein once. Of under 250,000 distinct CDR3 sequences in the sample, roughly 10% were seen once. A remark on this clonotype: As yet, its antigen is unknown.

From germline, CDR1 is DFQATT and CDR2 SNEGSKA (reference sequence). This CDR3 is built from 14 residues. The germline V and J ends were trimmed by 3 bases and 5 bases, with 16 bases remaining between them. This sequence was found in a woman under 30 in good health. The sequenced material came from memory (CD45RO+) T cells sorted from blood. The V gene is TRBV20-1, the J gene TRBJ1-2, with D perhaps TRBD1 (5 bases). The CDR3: CSASVPQAGYGYTF. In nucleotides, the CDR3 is TGCAGTGCTAGCGTCCCACAGGCGGGTTATGGCTACACCTTC.